This T cell receptor (beta chain) is from a study of cytomegalovirus exposure and HLA in healthy donors. Details on this clone: Its antigen is currently unknown.

The CDR3 runs to 15 residues. Germline CDR1 reads MNHEY; CDR2 reads SVGAGI. Between the trimmed V and J ends, which lost 7 bases and 3 bases, there was a span of 18 bases. In the PCR, 60 Vbeta and 13 Jbeta primers were used. Generated by immunoSEQ multiplex PCR, the TCRdb table keeps only in-frame clones and is missing some. The sample yields around 130,000 clones, about 81% seen once. Findings and caveats of the study: The presence/absence work took it that sequencing depth was about the same across donors.

V gene TRBV6-5 combines with J gene TRBJ1-1, with unresolved D. The sequencing sample was made of PBMCs. The TCR was taken from a woman aged 35 to 49 in good health and CMV-seropositive. CDR3 sequence reads: CASNQPPGRDTEAFF. CDR3 DNA: TGTGCCAGCAACCAGCCGCCTGGGAGAGACACTGAAGCTTTCTTT.